Presented here are 28 T cell receptor beta chains from one specimen sequenced in a study of glioma-infiltrating T cells after dendritic cell vaccination. TCRdb keeps only in-frame clones here, not all; method: immunoSEQ multiplex PCR. The data contain tens of thousands of clones, over 75% of them singletons. This specimen consisted of blood, obtained before dendritic cell vaccination. The receptors here all came from a human donor with glioblastoma.

The V call is TRBV19, the J call TRBJ1-2, with D possibly being TRBD1 (6 bases). Trimming removed 7 bases from V and 2 bases from J, with 17 bases in between. The CDR3 runs 15 residues. Germline V gene data show CDR1 as LNHDA and CDR2 as SQIVND (reference sequence). In DNA form, the CDR3 reads TGTGCCAGTACCACCGTGGGGGCTTTGAACTATGGCTACACCTTC. It yields the protein CASTTVGALNYGYTF.

V and J are TRBV5-8 and TRBJ1-5; unclear D gene. Germline loops: CDR1 SGHTS, CDR2 YDEGEE. The CDR3 has 11 amino acids. With 2 bases removed from V and 7 bases from J, the gap between germline ends came to 4 bases. The CDR3 nucleotides read TGTGCCAGCAGCTTTCGGCAGCCCCAGCATTTT. Its protein is CASSFRQPQHF.

The J gene is TRBJ1-1, the V gene TRBV2; D perhaps matches TRBD1 (6 bases). V lost 0 bases to trimming and J lost 2 bases, with 10 bases between them. This CDR3 spans 15 amino acids. The V gene's germline CDR1 is SNHLY and CDR2 FYNNEI. The CDR3 sequence is CASSEARQDNTEAFF. The CDR3 region has the DNA TGTGCCAGCAGTGAAGCGAGACAGGACAACACTGAAGCTTTCTTT. The full variable domain, completed using reference TRBV2 and TRBJ1-1, is EPEVTQTPSHQVTQMGQEVILRCVPISNHLYFYWYRQILGQKVEFLVSFYNNEISEKSEIFDDQFSVERPDGSNFTLKIRSTKLEDSAMYFCASSEARQDNTEAFFGQGTRLTVV.

This chain connects TRBV27 to TRBJ2-7, with a possible D match to TRBD1 (5 bases). This CDR3 is built from 13 residues. V was shortened by 4 bases and J by 4 bases, with 11 bases between the two germline ends. Germline assignment: CDR1 MNHEY and CDR2 SMNVEV (reference sequence). The CDR3 is CASSSKGNYEQYF. The DNA of the CDR3 is TGTGCCAGCAGTTCAAAGGGGAATTACGAGCAGTACTTC.

V is TRBV18 and J is TRBJ2-7, with TRBD1 matching 11 bases. Germline assignment: CDR1 KGHSH and CDR2 LQKENI. The CDR3 spans 15 residues. The V segment lost 2 bases and the J segment 2 bases; nucleotides outside the gene matches: 2. Written as DNA, the CDR3 is TGTGCCAGCTCACCAGGGACAGGGGGGACCTACGAGCAGTACTTC. Residues: CASSPGTGGTYEQYF.

V gene TRBV15 combines with J gene TRBJ2-3; unclear D gene. V dropped 7 bases and J dropped 3 bases, with 11 bases sitting between them. The CDR3 extends over 13 amino acids. The V gene's germline CDR1 is LNHNV and CDR2 YYDKDF (reference sequence). Here the CDR3 reads CATKPLSTDTQYF. CDR3 DNA sequence: TGTGCCACCAAGCCCTTGTCAACAGATACGCAGTATTTT. Full variable domain (outside the CDR3, taken from reference TRBV15 and TRBJ2-3): DAMVIQNPRYQVTQFGKPVTLSCSQTLNHNVMYWYQQKSSQAPKLLFHYYDKDFNNEADTPDNFQSRRPNTSFCFLDIRSPGLGDTAMYLCATKPLSTDTQYFGPGTRLTVL.

The chain has TRBV7-2 and TRBJ2-1, with 9 positions matching TRBD1. Germline assignment: CDR1 SGHTA and CDR2 FQGNSA. With V trimmed by 0 bases and J by 8 bases, 5 bases remained unmatched. The CDR3 is made up of 15 amino acids. CDR3: CASSLADRGFDEQFF. CDR3 bases: TGTGCCAGCAGCTTAGCGGACAGGGGTTTCGATGAGCAGTTCTTC.

The chain recombines TRBV6-5 with TRBJ2-1; 12 bases are a match to TRBD2. The J segment lost 9 bases and the V segment lost 1 base, leaving 4 bases of the junction unmatched. CDR1 and CDR2 (germline): MNHEY, SVGAGI. The CDR3 sequence is 15 residues long. The CDR3 loop reads CASSYLWTSGIEQFF. In nucleotides, the CDR3 is TGTGCCAGCAGTTACTTGTGGACTAGCGGGATTGAGCAGTTCTTC.

The chain uses TRBV30 and TRBJ2-2; D not certain. The germline V and J ends were trimmed by 2 bases and 0 bases, with 13 bases remaining between them. Germline V gene sequence: CDR1 GTSNPN, CDR2 SVGIG (reference sequence). CDR3 length: 16 residues. The CDR3 sequence: CAWSSVGSSNTGELFF. In DNA form, the CDR3 reads TGTGCCTGGAGTAGCGTCGGCAGCTCGAACACCGGGGAGCTGTTTTTT.

In nucleotides, the CDR3 is TGTGCCAGCAGCCGCGCGGACAGCCCCTACGAGCAGTACTTC. Its protein product is CASSRADSPYEQYF. The rearrangement links TRBV5-4 to TRBJ2-7; the D gene is possibly TRBD1 (6 bases). CDR3 length: 14 residues. CDR1 and CDR2 from the germline V gene are SGHNT and YYREEE (reference sequence). Deletions cut 4 bases from V and 2 bases from J, with 13 bases between.

Turning to this clone: The junction departs from the called germline gene at one end, perhaps through a read error. The gene calls are TRBV7-9 and TRBJ2-3; possibly TRBD2 for D (5 bases). The length of the CDR3 is 15 residues. Germline lookup yields CDR1 SEHNR and CDR2 FQNEAQ (reference sequence). CDR3 bases: TGCGCCAGCAGCCAAGGTCCGGGAAGATCAGATACGCAGTATTTT. Protein sequence: CASSQGPGRSDTQYF.

The V and J genes are TRBV6-1 and TRBJ1-2, with D possibly TRBD1 on 6 matching bases. The CDR3 runs 14 residues. CDR1 is MNHNS, CDR2 SASEGT, per germline. V lost 4 bases and J lost 4, with 13 bases in between. CDR3 residues: CASSVSQGTYGYTF. The CDR3 DNA reads TGTGCCAGCAGTGTTTCCCAGGGGACCTATGGCTACACCTTC.

The genes are TRBV18 and TRBJ2-7; no reliable D call. The CDR3 has 14 amino acids. Trimming took 6 bases from V and 3 from J, leaving 15 bases between them. Germline values: CDR1 KGHSH, CDR2 LQKENI. The CDR3, as DNA: TGTGCCAGCTCTTCGACACCGGTAGGCTACGAGCAGTACTTC. Protein sequence: CASSSTPVGYEQYF.

This chain joins TRBV19 and TRBJ1-5; 9 bases are a match to TRBD1. CDR1 LNHDA and CDR2 SQIVND come from the germline V gene (reference sequence). Trimming cost V 4 bases and J 5 bases; bases outside gene matches: 6. The CDR3 consists of 15 residues. The CDR3 is CASSRDRVVYQPQHF. CDR3 nucleotides: TGTGCCAGTAGTAGGGACAGGGTAGTCTATCAGCCCCAGCATTTT.

This clone came up once. This chain uses TRBV9 with TRBJ2-7; no definite D call. This CDR3 has 14 amino acids. The V and J ends lost 4 bases and 2 bases respectively, with 13 bases between them. Germline CDR1 is SGDLS and CDR2 is YYNGEE. As DNA, the CDR3 is TGTGCCAGCAGCCTTGAGAGCCGGGCCTACGAGCAGTACTTC. It is translated as CASSLESRAYEQYF.

This clone was found once. The rearrangement links TRBV7-9 to TRBJ1-5; D is perhaps TRBD1 (5 bases). V lost 6 bases and J lost 3, with 15 bases in between. The CDR3 is 15 amino acids. Looked up from germline, CDR1 is SEHNR and CDR2 is FQNEAQ (reference sequence). CDR3 sequence (DNA): TGTGCCAGCAGTGAGCCCGGCGGGACCAATCAGCCCCAGCATTTT. It yields the protein CASSEPGGTNQPQHF.

The J gene is TRBJ2-6, the V gene TRBV5-1; 9 bases fit TRBD1. Germline V gene data show CDR1 as SGHRS and CDR2 as YFSETQ. The CDR3 extends over 20 amino acids. V was clipped by 2 bases and J by 0 bases; unmatched bases: 12. The CDR3 DNA is TGCGCCAGCAGCTTTAACCCCCCCGGGACAGGGACCTCTGGGGCCAACGTCCTGACTTTC. It is translated as CASSFNPPGTGTSGANVLTF.

This chain uses TRBV11-1 with TRBJ2-2; 7 nucleotides line up with TRBD1. Germline CDR1 and CDR2: SGHAT and FQDESV (reference sequence). The CDR3 sequence is 17 residues long. V lost 2 bases, J lost 5 bases, and 11 bases stayed unmatched. The CDR3 reads CASSLRGTAAGTGELFF. The CDR3 DNA reads as TGTGCCAGCAGCTTAAGGGGGACAGCGGCAGGAACCGGGGAGCTGTTTTTT.

This clone turned up a few times. This rearrangement joins TRBV7-9 to TRBJ1-4, with TRBD1 as a possible D gene (5 bases). Germline values: CDR1 SEHNR, CDR2 FQNEAQ (reference sequence). CDR3 size: 17 residues. The V and J ends lost 5 bases and 4 bases respectively, with 20 bases between them. The CDR3 reads CASSVRGEQGLNEKLFF. As DNA, the CDR3 is TGTGCCAGCAGCGTACGCGGGGAGCAGGGACTTAATGAAAAACTGTTTTTT.

The gene calls are TRBV28 and TRBJ1-2, with 7 bases identical to TRBD1. Germline V gene lookup returns CDR1 MDHEN and CDR2 SYDVKM. The CDR3 contains 14 residues. Germline trimming cut 7 bases from V and 0 bases from J; bases unmatched to any gene: 5. The CDR3 sequence is CASIRQGANYGYTF. In DNA, the CDR3 is TGTGCCAGCATTCGACAGGGAGCTAACTATGGCTACACCTTC.

As to this clone: A junction end diverges from the germline sequence, so it may reflect a read error. This sample also contains other DNA sequences that code for the same CDR3. The chain couples TRBV27 to TRBJ1-6; 11 bases align to TRBD1. This CDR3 spans 17 amino acids. CDR1 MNHEY and CDR2 SMNVEV come from the germline V gene (reference sequence). CDR3 sequence reads: CASSSRDRGSFNSPLHF. In DNA, the CDR3 is TGTGCCAGCAGTTCTCGGGACAGGGGGAGCTTCAATTCCCCCCTCCACTTT.

This clone was seen more than once but under ten times. The rearrangement links TRBV11-3 to TRBJ2-1, with 10 bases identical to TRBD2. This CDR3 has 15 residues. Germline trimming cut 3 bases from V and 7 bases from J; bases unmatched to any gene: 6. The germline V gene encodes CDR1 SGHNT and CDR2 YENEEA. The DNA for the CDR3 is TGTGCCAGCAGCTTGGGTCTAGCGGGAGTGAATGAGCAGTTCTTC. Its translation: CASSLGLAGVNEQFF.

The J gene is TRBJ1-6, the V gene TRBV27, with 7 bases lining up with TRBD1. The CDR3 runs 14 residues. V was clipped by 5 bases and J by 14 bases; unmatched bases: 12. CDR1 MNHEY and CDR2 SMNVEV come from the germline V gene (reference sequence). CDR3 DNA sequence: TGTGCCAGCAGTCCCGACAGGGTAGGGTCCACCCTCCACTTT. Protein product: CASSPDRVGSTLHF.

V is TRBV11-2 and J is TRBJ2-5, with 7 bases matching TRBD2. This CDR3 has 15 residues. With V trimmed by 0 bases and J by 7 bases, 8 bases remained unmatched. Germline V lookup: CDR1 SGHAT, CDR2 FQNNGV. CDR3 residues: CASSLESSGTGTQYF. The CDR3, as DNA: TGTGCCAGCAGCTTAGAATCTAGCGGAACGGGGACCCAGTACTTC.

The chain uses TRBV5-1 and TRBJ2-1, with TRBD2 as a possible D gene (6 bases). V lost 1 base to trimming and J lost 6 bases, with 14 bases between them. The CDR3 extends over 15 amino acids. Germline values: CDR1 SGHRS, CDR2 YFSETQ. The CDR3 loop reads CASSLWGENSNEQFF. CDR3 bases: TGCGCCAGCAGCTTGTGGGGGGAGAATAGCAATGAGCAGTTCTTC.

This CDR3 reads CSVRSGYTDTQYF. CDR3 sequence (DNA): TGCAGCGTGAGAAGCGGTTACACAGATACGCAGTATTTT. The genes are TRBV29-1 and TRBJ2-3; D possibly corresponds to TRBD2 (5 bases). CDR1 is SQVTM and CDR2 is ANQGSEA in the germline V gene. This CDR3 region has 13 residues. Trimming pared 6 bases from V and 2 bases from J, leaving 12 bases between.

The V and J genes are TRBV10-2 and TRBJ1-3; TRBD1 matches at 8 bases. V gave up 6 bases and J gave up 3 bases; unmatched junction bases: 1. The CDR3 has 13 amino acids. Germline CDR1 reads WSHSY; CDR2 reads SAAADI. CDR3 DNA: TGCGCCAGCAGCACAGGGGGTGGAAACACCATATATTTT. Translation: CASSTGGGNTIYF.

The chain has TRBV5-1 and TRBJ1-1; D is perhaps TRBD1 (6 bases). Germline V lookup: CDR1 SGHRS, CDR2 YFSETQ. V lost 1 base and J lost 1, with 11 bases in between. The CDR3 has 15 amino acids. The CDR3 sequence: CASSLSTGGNTEAFF. The CDR3 DNA reads as TGCGCCAGCAGCTTGTCGACAGGTGGGAACACTGAAGCTTTCTTT.